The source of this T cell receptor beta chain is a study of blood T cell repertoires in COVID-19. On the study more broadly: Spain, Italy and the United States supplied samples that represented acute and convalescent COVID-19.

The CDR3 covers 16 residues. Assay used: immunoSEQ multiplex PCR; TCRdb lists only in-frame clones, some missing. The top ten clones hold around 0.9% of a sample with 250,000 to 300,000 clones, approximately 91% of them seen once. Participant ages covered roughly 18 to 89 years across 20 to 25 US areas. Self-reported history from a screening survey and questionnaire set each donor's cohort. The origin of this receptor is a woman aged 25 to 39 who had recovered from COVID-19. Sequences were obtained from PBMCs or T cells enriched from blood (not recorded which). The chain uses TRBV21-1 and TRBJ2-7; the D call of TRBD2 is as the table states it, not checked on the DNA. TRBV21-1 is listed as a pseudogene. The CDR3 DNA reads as TGTGCCAGCAGCAAAACCGGGCCCCGGGGCTCCTACGAGCAGTACTTC. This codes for CASSKTGPRGSYEQYF.